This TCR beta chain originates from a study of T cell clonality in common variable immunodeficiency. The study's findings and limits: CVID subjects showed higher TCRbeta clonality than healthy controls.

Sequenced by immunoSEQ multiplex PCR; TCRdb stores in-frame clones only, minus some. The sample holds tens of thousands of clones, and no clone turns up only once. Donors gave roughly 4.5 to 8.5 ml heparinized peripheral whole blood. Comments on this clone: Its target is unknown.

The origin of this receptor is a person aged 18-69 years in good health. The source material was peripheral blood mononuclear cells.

The covered CDR3 bases are TGTGCCAGTAGTATCAGGAGTTCCTACGAC. Translated, it gives CASSIRSSYD. The entire CDR3 protein reads CASSIRSSYDYTF. This chain joins TRBV19 and TRBJ1-2; D remains unclear. Read coverage stops 3 residues before the CDR3 terminus; the germline J gene supplies the remainder. This CDR3 has 13 residues. Germline V lookup: CDR1 LNHDA, CDR2 SQIVND (reference sequence). The entire variable domain, with the rest obtained from reference TRBV19 and TRBJ1-2, is as follows: DGGITQSPKYLFRKEGQNVTLSCEQNLNHDAMYWYRQDPGQGLRLIYYSQIVNDFQKGDIAEGYSVSREKKESFPLTVTSAQKNPTAFYLCASSIRSSYDYTFGSGTRLTVV.